A single T cell receptor beta chain is shown here with its context. What it binds is not known. The data stem from a study of T cell responses to AZD1222 COVID-19 vaccine. Study observations and caveats: Rises in breadth and depth of Spike-specific TCRs came after two AZD1222 doses.

TCRdb's table, derived via immunoSEQ multiplex PCR, lists solely in-frame clones and lacks some. The repertoire holds 80,000 to 100,000 clones, with 85% to 90% as singletons. V was trimmed by 4 bases and J by 0 bases, leaving 16 bases between them. There are 16 residues in the CDR3. Per the germline V gene, CDR1 is SGDLS and CDR2 is YYNGEE. Second-dose recipients at about 4 or about 12 weeks were treated as one pooled group. The source is an adult who received the AZD1222 COVID-19 vaccine. The material sequenced was peripheral blood, taken 28 days after the second AZD1222 dose. V gene TRBV9 combines with J gene TRBJ1-1; D is ambiguous. The CDR3 DNA reads TGTGCCAGCAGCCCTTGGGGAGGCAGGATGAACACTGAAGCTTTCTTT. Its protein product is CASSPWGGRMNTEAFF.